This T cell receptor beta chain derives from a study of T cell responses to AZD1222 COVID-19 vaccine (TCRdb year 2021). Context from the whole study: AZD1222 recipients given second doses at about 4 weeks or at about 12 weeks were pooled, since spike-specific TCR depth and breadth were not found to differ between the two schedules. A total of over 230 trial participants underwent TCR sequencing, of whom about 200 had received two doses of AZD1222 and about 25 had received two doses of the MenACWY control vaccine. Trial participants were enrolled by age into subgroups of 18-55, 56-69 and 70-plus years, and around 150, 28 and 57 TCR-sequenced participants, respectively, were included in these subgroups.

This specimen's time point label, interpreted: baseline before first vaccination. Samples from vaccinated people were obtained from the UK trials COV001 and COV002, which included a single-blind randomized controlled phase 2/3 trial of AZD1222 (ChAdOx1 nCoV-19) in healthy adults. For TCRbeta chain sequencing, PBMC samples from trial participants were taken at day 0 and at day 28 after the second dose. What the work shows at the level of the full study, not this receptor alone: Conclusions about previously exposed vaccinees were limited because only a handful of AZD1222 recipients were SARS-CoV-2 seropositive at baseline. The vaccine-associated CD4 TCRs covered the entire spike protein, and the dominant responses fell in regions 160-218 and 743-854. Participants were mostly white British, with more females than males. The authors suggested clonal diversity may have been underestimated. The 56-69-year group was small, and its depth increase did not reach significance, likely because of low power. Epitopes outside the regions mutated in the B.1.351 and B.1.1.7 variants were reportedly recognized by nearly half of the unique spike-specific TCRs. No day 14 peak-response samples were available, so repertoires were characterized only after the peak T cell response. After two AZD1222 doses, spike-specific TCR breadth and depth were significantly higher than at day 0 and than in MenACWY recipients.

This clone was counted between two and nine times. What this receptor recognizes is not known. No quality values exist for individual bases; no much larger clone is one base distant. The CDR3 regions of human TCRbeta chains were subjected to immunosequencing. The source study handled its data this way. TCRs in the repertoires were matched against a reference library of SARS-CoV-2-specific TCRs that had been generated with the MIRA antigen-specificity platform. Breadth was defined as the fraction of unique TCRs that were SARS-CoV-2-associated, and depth was defined as the fraction of total T cells that were SARS-CoV-2-associated. Using the MIRA data, each spike-specific TCR was mapped to the spike region that the TCR reacts to and placed in a CD4 or CD8 class. Log10-transformed breadth and depth values were compared by one-way ANOVA with Sidak's multiple comparisons tests. TCRdb holds this immuneACCESS table with in-frame rearrangements only. Some clones are missing; in checked studies, unresolved V genes explain under half, and the rest has no known cause. The DNA gave D and trimming, while V, J and clone size come from that table. The sample table shows some 130,000 clones, and approximately 90% are seen once. The ten largest clonotypes hold around 3% of the sample.

The germline V gene encodes CDR1 MGHDK and CDR2 SYGVNS. Trimming takes 5 bases off V and 2 bases off J; junction bases not matched to a gene: 6. CDR3 length: 14 amino acids, cysteine to phenylalanine. Solely the CDR3 DNA is kept, with 42 bases framed from the first base. The TCR comes from an adult in good health. Sequenced here: peripheral blood, sampled on day 0 of AZD1222 vaccination. The chain links TRBV25-1 with TRBJ2-7; TRBD1 aligns with 7 central bases. In nucleotides, the sequence is TGTGCCAGCAGTAGGGGACAGAGTACCTACGAGCAGTACTTC. It translates as CASSRGQSTYEQYF.